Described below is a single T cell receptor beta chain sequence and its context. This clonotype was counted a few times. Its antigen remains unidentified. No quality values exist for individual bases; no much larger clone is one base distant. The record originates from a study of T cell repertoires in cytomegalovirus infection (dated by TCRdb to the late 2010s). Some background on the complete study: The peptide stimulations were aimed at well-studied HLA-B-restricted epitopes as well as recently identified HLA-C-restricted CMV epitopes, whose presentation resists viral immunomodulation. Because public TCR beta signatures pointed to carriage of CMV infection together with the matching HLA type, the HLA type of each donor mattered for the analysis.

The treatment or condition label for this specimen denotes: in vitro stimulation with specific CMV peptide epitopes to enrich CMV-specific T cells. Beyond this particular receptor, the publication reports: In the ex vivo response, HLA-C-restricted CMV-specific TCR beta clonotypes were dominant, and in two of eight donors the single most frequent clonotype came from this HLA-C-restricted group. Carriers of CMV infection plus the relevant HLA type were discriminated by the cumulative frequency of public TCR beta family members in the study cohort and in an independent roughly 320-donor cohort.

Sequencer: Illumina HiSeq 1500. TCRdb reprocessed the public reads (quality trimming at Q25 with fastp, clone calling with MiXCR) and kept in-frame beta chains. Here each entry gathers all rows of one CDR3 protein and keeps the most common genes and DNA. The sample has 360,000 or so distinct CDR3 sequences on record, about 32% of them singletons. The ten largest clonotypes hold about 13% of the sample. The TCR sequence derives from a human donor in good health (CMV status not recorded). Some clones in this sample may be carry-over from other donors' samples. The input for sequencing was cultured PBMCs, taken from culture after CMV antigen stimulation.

The DNA sequence is as follows: TGTGCCAGCAGTTCGACTAGCGGGACGAACACCGGGGAGCTGTTTTTT. It specifies CASSSTSGTNTGELFF. Recombination linked TRBV6-2 or TRBV6-3 to TRBJ2-2, with TRBD2 matching 11 junction bases. Spanning cysteine to phenylalanine, the CDR3 consists of 16 amino acids. The read is trimmed to its CDR3 DNA, 48 bases read in frame from base 1. CDR1 and CDR2 are read off the germline V gene as MNHEY and SVGEGT. V ends up 4 bases short and J 0 bases short, with an unmatched junction base count of 1.